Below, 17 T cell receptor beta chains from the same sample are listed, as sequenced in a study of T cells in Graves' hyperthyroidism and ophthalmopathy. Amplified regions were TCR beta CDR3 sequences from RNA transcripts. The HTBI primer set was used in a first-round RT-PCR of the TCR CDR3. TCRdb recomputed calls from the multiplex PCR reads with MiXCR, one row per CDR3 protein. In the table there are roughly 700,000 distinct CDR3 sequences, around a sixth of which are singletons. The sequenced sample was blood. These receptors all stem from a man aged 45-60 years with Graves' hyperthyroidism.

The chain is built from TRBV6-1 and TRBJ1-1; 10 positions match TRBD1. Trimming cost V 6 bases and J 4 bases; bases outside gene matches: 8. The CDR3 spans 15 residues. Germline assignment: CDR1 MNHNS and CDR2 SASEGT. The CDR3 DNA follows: TGTGCCAGCAGAACGACAGGGGGCTTGGGCACTGAAGCTTTCTTT. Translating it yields CASRTTGGLGTEAFF.

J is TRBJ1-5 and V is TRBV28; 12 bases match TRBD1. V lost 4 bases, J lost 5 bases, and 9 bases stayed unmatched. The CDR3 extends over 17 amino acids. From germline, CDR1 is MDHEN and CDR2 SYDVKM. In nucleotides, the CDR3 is TGTGCCAGCAGTTCTCCGGGACAGGGGGCAGGTTATCAGCCCCAGCATTTT. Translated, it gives CASSSPGQGAGYQPQHF. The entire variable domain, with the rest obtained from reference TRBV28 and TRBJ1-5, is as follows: DVKVTQSSRYLVKRTGEKVFLECVQDMDHENMFWYRQDPGLGLRLIYFSYDVKMKEKGDIPEGYSVSREKKERFSLILESASTNQTSMYLCASSSPGQGAGYQPQHFGDGTRLSIL.

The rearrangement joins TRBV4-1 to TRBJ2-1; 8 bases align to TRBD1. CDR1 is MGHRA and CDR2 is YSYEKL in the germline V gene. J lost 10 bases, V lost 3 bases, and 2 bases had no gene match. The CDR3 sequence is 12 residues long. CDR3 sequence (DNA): TGCGCCAGCAGCCAGACAGGGGAGGAGCAGTTCTTC. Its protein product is CASSQTGEEQFF.

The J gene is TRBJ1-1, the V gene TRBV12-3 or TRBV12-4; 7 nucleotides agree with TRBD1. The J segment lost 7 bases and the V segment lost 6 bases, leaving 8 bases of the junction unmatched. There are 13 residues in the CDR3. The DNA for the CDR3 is TGTGCCAGCAGATTGACAGGGATTGGTGAAGCTTTCTTT. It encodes CASRLTGIGEAFF.

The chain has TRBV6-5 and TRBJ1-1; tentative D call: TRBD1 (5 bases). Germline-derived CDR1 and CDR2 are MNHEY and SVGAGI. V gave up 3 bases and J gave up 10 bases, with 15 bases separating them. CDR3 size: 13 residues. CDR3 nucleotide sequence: TGTGCCAGCAGTTATCGGGGGGAAATATTAGCTTTCTTT. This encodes CASSYRGEILAFF.

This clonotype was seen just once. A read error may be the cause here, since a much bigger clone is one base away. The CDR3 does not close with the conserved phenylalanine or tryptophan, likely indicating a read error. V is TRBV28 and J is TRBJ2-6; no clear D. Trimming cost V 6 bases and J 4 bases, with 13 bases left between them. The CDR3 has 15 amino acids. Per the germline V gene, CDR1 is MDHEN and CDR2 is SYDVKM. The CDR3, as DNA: TGTGCCAGCAGCAAGGACCCTCGGGGGGCCAACGTCCTGACTTCC. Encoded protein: CASSKDPRGANVLTS.

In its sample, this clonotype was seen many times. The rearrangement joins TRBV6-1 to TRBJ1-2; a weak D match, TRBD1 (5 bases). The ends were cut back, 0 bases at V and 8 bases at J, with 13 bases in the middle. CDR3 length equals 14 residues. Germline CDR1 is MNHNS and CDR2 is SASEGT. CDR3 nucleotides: TGTGCCAGCAGTGAAGCAGCAGGGCCGGGGGGCTACACCTTC. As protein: CASSEAAGPGGYTF.

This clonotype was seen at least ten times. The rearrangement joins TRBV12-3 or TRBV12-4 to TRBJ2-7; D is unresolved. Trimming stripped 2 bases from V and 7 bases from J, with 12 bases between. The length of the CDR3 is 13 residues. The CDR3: CASSLSRAKEQYF. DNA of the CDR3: TGTGCCAGCAGTTTATCCCGGGCGAAGGAGCAGTACTTC.

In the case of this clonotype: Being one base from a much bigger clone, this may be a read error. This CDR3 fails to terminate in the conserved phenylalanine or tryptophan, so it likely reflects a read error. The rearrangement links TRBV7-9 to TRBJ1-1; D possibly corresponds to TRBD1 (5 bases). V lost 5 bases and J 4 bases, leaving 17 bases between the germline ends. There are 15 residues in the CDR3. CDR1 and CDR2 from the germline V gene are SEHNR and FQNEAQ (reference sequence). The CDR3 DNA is TGTGCCAGCAGCCTGGAGGGGCCTATGGGCACTGAAGCTTTCCTT. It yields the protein CASSLEGPMGTEAFL.

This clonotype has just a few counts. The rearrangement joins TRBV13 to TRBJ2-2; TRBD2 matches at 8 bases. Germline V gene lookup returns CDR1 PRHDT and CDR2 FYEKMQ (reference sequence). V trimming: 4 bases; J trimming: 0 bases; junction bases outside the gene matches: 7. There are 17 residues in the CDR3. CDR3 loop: CASSSFSGAANTGELFF. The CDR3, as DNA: TGTGCCAGCAGCTCCTTTAGCGGGGCCGCGAACACCGGGGAGCTGTTTTTT.

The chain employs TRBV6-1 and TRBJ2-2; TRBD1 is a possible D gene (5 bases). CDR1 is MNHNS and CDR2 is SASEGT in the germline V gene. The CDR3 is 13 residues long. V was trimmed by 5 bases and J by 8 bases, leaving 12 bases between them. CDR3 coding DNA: TGTGCCAGCAGTCCCCTAGGGGTGGGGGAGCTGTTTTTT. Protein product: CASSPLGVGELFF.

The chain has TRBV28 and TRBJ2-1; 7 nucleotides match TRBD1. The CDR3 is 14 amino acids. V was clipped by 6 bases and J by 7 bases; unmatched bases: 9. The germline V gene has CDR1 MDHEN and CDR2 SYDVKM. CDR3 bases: TGTGCCAGCAGCCTAGGGGGCGCGGTAAATGAGCAGTTCTTC. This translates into CASSLGGAVNEQFF.

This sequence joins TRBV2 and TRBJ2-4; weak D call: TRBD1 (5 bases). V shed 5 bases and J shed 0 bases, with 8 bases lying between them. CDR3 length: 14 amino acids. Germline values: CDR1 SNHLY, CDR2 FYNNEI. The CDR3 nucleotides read TGTGCCAGCAGTTATGACAGAGCCAAAAACATTCAGTACTTC. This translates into CASSYDRAKNIQYF.

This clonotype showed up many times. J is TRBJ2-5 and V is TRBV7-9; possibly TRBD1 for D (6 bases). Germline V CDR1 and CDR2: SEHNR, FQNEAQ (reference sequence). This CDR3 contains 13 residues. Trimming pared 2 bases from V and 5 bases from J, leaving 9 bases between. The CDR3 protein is CASSLTGKETQYF. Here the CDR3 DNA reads TGTGCCAGCAGCTTAACAGGGAAGGAGACCCAGTACTTC.

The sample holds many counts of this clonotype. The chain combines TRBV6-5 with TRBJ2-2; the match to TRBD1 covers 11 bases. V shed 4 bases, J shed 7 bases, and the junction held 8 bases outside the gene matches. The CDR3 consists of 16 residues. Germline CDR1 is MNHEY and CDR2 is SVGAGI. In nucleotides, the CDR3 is TGTGCCAGCAGTTCCCTTGGACAGGGGGCAGTCGGGGAGCTGTTTTTT. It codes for CASSSLGQGAVGELFF.

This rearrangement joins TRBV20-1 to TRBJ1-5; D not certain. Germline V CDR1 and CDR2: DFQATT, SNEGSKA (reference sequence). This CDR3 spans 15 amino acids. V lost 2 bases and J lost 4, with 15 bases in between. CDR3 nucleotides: TGCAGTGCTAGAATAGACGGTCAGCGAAATCAGCCCCAGCATTTT. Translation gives CSARIDGQRNQPQHF.

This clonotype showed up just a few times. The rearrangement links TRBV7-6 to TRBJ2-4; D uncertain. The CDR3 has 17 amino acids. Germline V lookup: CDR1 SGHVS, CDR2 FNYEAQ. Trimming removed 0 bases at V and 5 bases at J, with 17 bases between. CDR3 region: CASSLAWNGNKENIQYF. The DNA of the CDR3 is TGTGCCAGCAGCTTAGCGTGGAATGGGAATAAGGAAAACATTCAGTACTTC.